This T cell receptor (beta chain) derives from a study of T-cell memory formation after mild COVID-19. Sample barcodes and UMIs were carried by the TCR alpha and TCR beta cDNA libraries that 5'RACE generated with constant-segment primers. TCRdb processed the 5' RACE reads anew with MiXCR; each CDR3 protein has one entry. This table has 380,000 or so distinct CDR3 sequences, over 13% appearing once. Germline V CDR1 and CDR2: SGHAT, FQDESV (reference sequence). This CDR3 has 15 residues. Trimming pared 2 bases from V and 2 bases from J, leaving 10 bases between. V is TRBV11-1 and J is TRBJ2-1; D call uncertain. The TCR sequence derives from a man aged 18-30 years who had mild COVID-19 (a few samples of this study predate the infection). Cell type and time point are not known. The sample taken for sequencing was PBMCs or a T cell subset sorted from them (not recorded which). CDR3 sequence reads: CASSLQGNPYNEQFF. The CDR3 bases are TGTGCCAGCAGCTTACAAGGGAACCCCTACAATGAGCAGTTCTTC.